The clone carrying this T cell receptor (beta chain) was seen a handful of times. The antigen is unknown. These data originate in a study of T cell responses to AZD1222 COVID-19 vaccine. In the study overall: Samples with a second dose at about 4 or about 12 weeks were pooled together.

This CDR3 has 15 residues. Between the trimmed V and J ends, which lost 1 base and 3 bases, there was a span of 13 bases. The V gene's germline CDR1 is SGHTA and CDR2 FQGNSA. Generated by immunoSEQ multiplex PCR, the TCRdb table keeps only in-frame clones and is missing some. The data show tens of thousands of clones, less than 85% seen once. General study points: Dominant CD4 TCR responses targeted spike regions 160-218 and 743-854. Donors were mostly white British, more females; clonal diversity possibly underestimated.

This receptor was obtained from an adult in good health. The chain combines TRBV7-2 with TRBJ2-7; tentative D call: TRBD1 (6 bases). Specimen: peripheral blood, collected on day 0 of AZD1222 vaccination. Here the CDR3 DNA reads TGTGCCAGCAGCTTAGAAGACAGGCCCTTCTACGAGCAGTACTTC. Protein: CASSLEDRPFYEQYF.